The 6 T cell receptor beta chains below were found in one sample sequenced in a study of vaccination effects on CD4 cells after COVID-19. Clones were read by immunoSEQ multiplex PCR, and TCRdb kept only the in-frame ones, dropping some. The table shows tens of thousands of clones, with 76% occurring only once. On roughly day 9 of culture, CD4+ T cells were separated out. It was between March and December 2020 that the person had a SARS-CoV-2 infection confirmed by PCR. Every participant took two doses of the BNT162b2 or mRNA-1273 vaccine. Their antigen targets remain unknown. The source was CD4+ T cells from PBMCs cultured without peptide, collected after COVID-19 vaccination. The source of these receptors is a human donor who had a prior SARS-CoV-2 infection.

J is TRBJ2-3 and V is TRBV6-5; 12 bases align to TRBD2. Trimming at V came to 6 bases and at J to 7 bases, leaving 8 bases not matched to a gene. This CDR3 spans 15 amino acids. From germline, CDR1 is MNHEY and CDR2 SVGAGI. CDR3 sequence: CASRTGTSGLYTQYF. CDR3 bases: TGTGCCAGCAGAACCGGGACTAGCGGGCTATATACGCAGTATTTT.

This clone was seen only once. V usage is TRBV5-1 and J usage is TRBJ2-1; possibly TRBD2 for D (6 bases). V was clipped by 4 bases and J by 4 bases, with 21 bases between them. Germline V gene data show CDR1 as SGHRS and CDR2 as YFSETQ. This CDR3 region has 17 residues. The CDR3 DNA follows: TGCGCCAGCAGCCTCGGGACCCTCCTTGGGGGGTACAATGAGCAGTTCTTC. Translation: CASSLGTLLGGYNEQFF.

The sample holds a few counts of this clone. V is TRBV6-5 and J is TRBJ2-3, with D possibly matching TRBD1 (5 bases). V was clipped by 10 bases and J by 2 bases, with 13 bases between them. The CDR3 consists of 13 residues. Looked up from germline, CDR1 is MNHEY and CDR2 is SVGAGI. In DNA, the CDR3 is TGTGCCATCCAAGACAGCGTCACAGATACGCAGTATTTT. This translates into CAIQDSVTDTQYF.

The V gene is TRBV5-1, the J gene TRBJ2-6; D is undetermined. The germline gives CDR1 SGHRS, CDR2 YFSETQ. CDR3 length equals 18 residues. Trimming removed 1 base at V and 0 bases at J, with 14 bases between. This chain's CDR3 is CASSLIPNSDSGANVLTF. The CDR3 DNA reads TGCGCCAGCAGCTTGATTCCCAACTCGGACTCTGGGGCCAACGTCCTGACTTTC.

V gene TRBV7-9 combines with J gene TRBJ1-1; tentative D call: TRBD1 (5 bases). V was trimmed by 4 bases and J by 4 bases, leaving 10 bases between them. Germline CDR1 is SEHNR and CDR2 is FQNEAQ (reference sequence). The CDR3 covers 13 residues. The CDR3 region is CASSSRDGTEAFF. The CDR3 DNA sequence: TGTGCCAGCAGCTCGCGGGACGGCACTGAAGCTTTCTTT.

This chain connects TRBV18 to TRBJ1-5, with D possibly TRBD1 on 5 matching bases. The CDR3 is made up of 15 amino acids. Germline assignment: CDR1 KGHSH and CDR2 LQKENI. V lost 3 bases and J 0 bases, leaving 9 bases between the germline ends. CDR3 loop: CASSPGQGSNQPQHF. CDR3 bases: TGTGCCAGCTCACCCGGCCAGGGTAGCAATCAGCCCCAGCATTTT. Full variable domain (remainder filled in from reference TRBV18 and TRBJ1-5): NAGVMQNPRHLVRRRGQEARLRCSPMKGHSHVYWYRQLPEEGLKFMVYLQKENIIDESGMPKERFSAEFPKEGPSILRIQQVVRGDSAAYFCASSPGQGSNQPQHFGDGTRLSIL.